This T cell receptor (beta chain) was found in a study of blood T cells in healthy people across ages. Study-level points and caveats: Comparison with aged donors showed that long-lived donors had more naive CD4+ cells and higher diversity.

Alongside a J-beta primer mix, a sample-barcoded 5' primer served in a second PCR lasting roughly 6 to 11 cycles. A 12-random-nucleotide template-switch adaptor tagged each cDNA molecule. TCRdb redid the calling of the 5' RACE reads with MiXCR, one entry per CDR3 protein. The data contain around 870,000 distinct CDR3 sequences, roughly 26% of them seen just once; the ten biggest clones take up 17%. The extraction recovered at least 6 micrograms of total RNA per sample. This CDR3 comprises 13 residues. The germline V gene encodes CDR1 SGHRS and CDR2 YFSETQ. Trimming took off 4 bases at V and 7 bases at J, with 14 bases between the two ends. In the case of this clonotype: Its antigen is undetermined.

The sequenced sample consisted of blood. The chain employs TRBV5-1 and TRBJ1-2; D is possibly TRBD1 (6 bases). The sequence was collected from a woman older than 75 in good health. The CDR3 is CASSLPEGGGYTF. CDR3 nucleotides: TGCGCCAGCAGCCTACCGGAGGGGGGTGGCTACACCTTC. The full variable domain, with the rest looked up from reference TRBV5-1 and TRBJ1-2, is KAGVTQTPRYLIKTRGQQVTLSCSPISGHRSVSWYQQTPGQGLQFLFEYFSETQRNKGNFPGRFSGRQFSNSRSEMNVSTLELGDSALYLCASSLPEGGGYTFGSGTRLTVV.